This T cell receptor (beta chain) emerged from a study of blood T cell repertoires in COVID-19 (dated by TCRdb to about 2020). For the study in its entirety: Collaborator samples came from the United States, Italy and Spain and covered acute and convalescent phases of COVID-19. The dataset comprised deeply sampled blood TCRbeta repertoires from subjects exposed to, actively infected with, or recovered from COVID-19. Sample metadata almost always included a de-identified subject ID, COVID-19 status, age in years and sex. Where HLA class I and class II types were available, the types were taken from metadata supplied by the sample provider, not from assay-based typing. The prospective study material was composed of cDNA or gDNA derived from T cells, B-cell-depleted T cells, or PBMCs. The repertoires were released in a freely available public database meant as a resource for research on the immune response to SARS-CoV-2. Samples came from the ongoing ImmuneRACE study (first 160 participants) plus 1,254 subjects from 6 global collaborators.

A second Seattle source provided samples from volunteer blood donors who had recovered from COVID-19. Each collaborating institution followed its own protocols to collect whole blood in K2EDTA tubes. For TCRbeta analysis, collaborators shipped samples in one of three forms: frozen whole blood, isolated PBMCs, or DNA extracted from either of those sample types. A remark on this clone: Its antigen target is currently unknown. Base-call qualities are not available, and no considerably larger clone is one nucleotide away.

Overall results and qualifications from the work: The quantity of clinical and demographic metadata differed by source and by participant and was supplied without curation.

Taken from the germline V gene, the CDR1 and CDR2 loops are MDHEN and SYDVKM. From cysteine to phenylalanine, the CDR3 is 14 amino acids long. The sequence is cut down to CDR3 DNA, 42 bases in frame from base 1. The V and J ends are trimmed by 2 bases and 4 bases, leaving 11 bases between them. The immunoSEQ Assay, a bias-controlled multiplex PCR, was used to amplify TCRbeta CDR3 regions from genomic DNA. As for the authors' bioinformatics: The number of nucleated cells in each sample was estimated from the amplification of reference gene primers within the assay. To quantify the absolute abundance of each unique TCRbeta CDR3 rearrangement, sequence reads were collapsed and filtered. For each sample, productive Simpson clonality was calculated as the square root of Simpson's diversity index across productive rearrangements. TCRdb obtained this table from immuneACCESS and retained in-frame rearrangements with V and J assigned. These tables miss some clones; where compared with another copy, unresolved V genes account for less than half of the shortfall, and the remainder is unexplained. V and J calls and clone size come straight from that table; D and trimming were deduced from the DNA. The sample table lists about 300,000 clones, about nine tenths of them with a count of one. Jointly, the top ten make up more than 6.5% of the sample.

The source is a woman in her twenties or thirties who had recovered from COVID-19. The sample taken for sequencing was peripheral blood. Rearrangement joined TRBV28 to TRBJ1-2; the D gene is not confidently resolved. The DNA is as follows: TGTGCCAGCAGTTTAACCCCCGGGAGCTATGGCTACACCTTC. This is translated as CASSLTPGSYGYTF.